This entry lists 15 T cell receptor beta chains sequenced from one sample in a study of shared clonotypes between healthy human individuals. The repertoire was sequenced with immunoSEQ multiplex PCR; TCRdb's copy has only in-frame clones and lacks some. The sample consists of roughly 490,000 clones, less than 80% of them appearing once. Sequencing was carried out using PBMCs. The source of these receptors is a woman aged 40 to 50 in good health. Some clones in this sample may be carry-over from other donors' samples.

V and J are TRBV7-2 and TRBJ1-4; 7 bases align to TRBD1. J was trimmed by 5 bases and V by 5 bases; bases with no gene match: 8. The CDR3 has 15 amino acids. CDR1 is SGHTA and CDR2 is FQGNSA in the germline V gene. CDR3 in amino acids: CASSKKTGVNEKLFF. The CDR3 coding sequence is TGTGCCAGCAGCAAAAAAACAGGGGTCAATGAAAAACTGTTTTTT.

Many counts were recorded for this clone. The sample has other DNA sequences that encode this CDR3 too. The chain is built from TRBV29-1 and TRBJ1-2; no firm D call. CDR3 length: 14 amino acids. V was cut by 0 bases and J by 6 bases, with 14 bases left in between. CDR1 and CDR2 from the germline V gene are SQVTM and ANQGSEA. CDR3 DNA: TGCAGCGTTGAAGAAAGGGCATTTATGGATGGCTACACCTTC. It translates to CSVEERAFMDGYTF.

A few counts support this clone. J is TRBJ1-1 and V is TRBV5-3; D is possibly TRBD1 (6 bases). TRBV5-3 is recorded as an ORF, its role being uncertain. V shed 2 bases and J shed 1 base, with 21 bases lying between them. The CDR3 spans 18 residues. CDR3 DNA: TGTGCCAGAAGCTTTTCTCCCACAGGGCAAACCCCGAACACTGAAGCTTTCTTT. It encodes CARSFSPTGQTPNTEAFF.

This clone has only a few counts. Other DNA sequences in this specimen translate into the identical CDR3. The J gene is TRBJ2-1, the V gene TRBV7-2; D is perhaps TRBD2 (6 bases). The CDR3 has 15 amino acids. Trimming took off 5 bases at V and 2 bases at J, with 13 bases between the two ends. Germline V gene lookup returns CDR1 SGHTA and CDR2 FQGNSA. This CDR3 reads CASSPGLATYNEQFF. CDR3 sequence (DNA): TGTGCCAGCAGCCCGGGACTGGCAACCTACAATGAGCAGTTCTTC. Complete variable domain (other parts from reference TRBV7-2 and TRBJ2-1): GAGVSQSPSNKVTEKGKDVELRCDPISGHTALYWYRQSLGQGLEFLIYFQGNSAPDKSGLPSDRFSAERTGGSVSTLTIQRTQQEDSAVYLCASSPGLATYNEQFFGPGTRLTVL.

As to this clone: One end of the junction is discordant with germline, which a read error may explain. The same CDR3 is also encoded by other DNA sequences in this sample. The chain links TRBV28 to TRBJ1-5; D remains ambiguous. Germline CDR1 is MDHEN and CDR2 is SYDVKM. This CDR3 has 15 residues. In nucleotides, the CDR3 is TGTGCCAGCAGCAACGAGGAATATAGCAATCAGCCCCAGCATTTC. It encodes CASSNEEYSNQPQHF. Based on the CDR3 plus reference TRBV28 and TRBJ1-5, the full variable domain is DVKVTQSSRYLVKRTGEKVFLECVQDMDHENMFWYRQDPGLGLRLIYFSYDVKMKEKGDIPEGYSVSREKKERFSLILESASTNQTSMYLCASSNEEYSNQPQHFGDGTRLSIL.

V gene TRBV19 combines with J gene TRBJ1-1; 9 bases align to TRBD1. This CDR3 has 16 residues. Per the germline V gene, CDR1 is LNHDA and CDR2 is SQIVND (reference sequence). Trimming at V came to 4 bases and at J to 1 base, leaving 7 bases not matched to a gene. For the CDR3, the DNA is TGTGCCAGTAGTACCCAACAGGGGGCTGGGAACACTGAAGCTTTCTTT. It is translated as CASSTQQGAGNTEAFF.

The chain recombines TRBV7-2 with TRBJ1-2; 7 bases match TRBD1. The germline CDR1 and CDR2 sequences are SGHTA and FQGNSA. Trimming removed 3 bases from V and 4 bases from J; junction bases left unmatched: 17. There are 18 residues in the CDR3. As DNA, the CDR3 is TGTGCCAGCAGCTTTATGGTCGTGGGTGGACAGGACTCCTATGGCTACACCTTC. It specifies CASSFMVVGGQDSYGYTF.

The chain joins TRBV2 to TRBJ2-2; 10 bases map to TRBD2. The germline gives CDR1 SNHLY, CDR2 FYNNEI. With V trimmed by 9 bases and J by 0 bases, 1 base remained unmatched. The length of the CDR3 is 14 residues. CDR3 sequence (DNA): TGTGCCAGTACTAGCGGGGCGAACACCGGGGAGCTGTTTTTT. This translates into CASTSGANTGELFF.

The chain uses TRBV27 and TRBJ1-5, with no clear D. Germline assignment: CDR1 MNHEY and CDR2 SMNVEV (reference sequence). This CDR3 contains 13 residues. Trimming removed 6 bases from V and 1 base from J, with 7 bases in between. The CDR3 DNA reads as TGTGCCAGCAGAGGACCAAGCAATCAGCCCCAGCATTTT. Amino acid sequence: CASRGPSNQPQHF.

This clone has only a few counts. V is TRBV19 and J is TRBJ2-3; D gene unclear. Deletions cut 6 bases from V and 3 bases from J, with 7 bases between. Germline CDR1 and CDR2: LNHDA and SQIVND (reference sequence). CDR3 length: 12 residues. CDR3: CASSLRTDTQYF. The DNA for the CDR3 is TGTGCCAGTAGCCTACGTACAGATACGCAGTATTTT.

The V and J genes are TRBV29-1 and TRBJ2-3, with 8 bases fitting TRBD2. The germline gives CDR1 SQVTM, CDR2 ANQGSEA. CDR3 size: 15 residues. J lost 0 bases, V lost 6 bases, and 8 bases had no gene match. In DNA, the CDR3 is TGCAGCGTGATAAAAATAGCGGGAAGCACAGATACGCAGTATTTT. Translated, it gives CSVIKIAGSTDTQYF.

The gene calls are TRBV5-1 and TRBJ1-3; D is unresolved. Germline loops: CDR1 SGHRS, CDR2 YFSETQ. The CDR3 consists of 14 residues. V was cut by 4 bases and J by 0 bases, with 8 bases left in between. Here the CDR3 reads CASSIDFSGNTIYF. Written as DNA, the CDR3 is TGCGCCAGCAGCATAGACTTCTCTGGAAACACCATATATTTT.

V and J are TRBV27 and TRBJ2-7; 14 bases line up with TRBD2. This CDR3 is 15 amino acids long. Unmatched junction bases numbered 2, after V lost 5 bases and J lost 2 bases. The V gene's germline CDR1 is MNHEY and CDR2 SMNVEV (reference sequence). CDR3 DNA sequence: TGTGCCAGCAGTCCGACTAGCGGGAGGGCCTACGAGCAGTACTTC. Translation gives CASSPTSGRAYEQYF.

With respect to this clone: A much larger clone lies a single base off, so this may be a read error. This sequence joins TRBV7-9 and TRBJ2-5; the D gene is possibly TRBD2 (6 bases). Germline CDR1 reads SEHNR; CDR2 reads FQNEAQ (reference sequence). The V end lost 10 bases, the J end lost 5 bases, and 17 bases lay between the germline ends. The CDR3 runs 13 residues. CDR3 coding DNA: TGTGCCATTGTACAGGTGGGGAGGGAGACCCAGTACTTC. Translation gives CAIVQVGRETQYF. Together with reference TRBV7-9 and TRBJ2-5, the CDR3 gives the full variable domain: DTGVSQNPRHKITKRGQNVTFRCDPISEHNRLYWYRQTLGQGPEFLTYFQNEAQLEKSRLLSDRFSAERPKGSFSTLEIQRTEQGDSAMYLCAIVQVGRETQYFGPGTRLLVL.

The chain couples TRBV7-9 to TRBJ2-3; TRBD2 agrees at 7 bases. Germline CDR1 reads SEHNR; CDR2 reads FQNEAQ (reference sequence). V shed 8 bases, J shed 3 bases, and the junction held 2 bases outside the gene matches. The CDR3 sequence is 12 residues long. The CDR3: CASGGGTDTQYF. The DNA for the CDR3 is TGTGCCAGCGGCGGGGGTACAGATACGCAGTATTTT.